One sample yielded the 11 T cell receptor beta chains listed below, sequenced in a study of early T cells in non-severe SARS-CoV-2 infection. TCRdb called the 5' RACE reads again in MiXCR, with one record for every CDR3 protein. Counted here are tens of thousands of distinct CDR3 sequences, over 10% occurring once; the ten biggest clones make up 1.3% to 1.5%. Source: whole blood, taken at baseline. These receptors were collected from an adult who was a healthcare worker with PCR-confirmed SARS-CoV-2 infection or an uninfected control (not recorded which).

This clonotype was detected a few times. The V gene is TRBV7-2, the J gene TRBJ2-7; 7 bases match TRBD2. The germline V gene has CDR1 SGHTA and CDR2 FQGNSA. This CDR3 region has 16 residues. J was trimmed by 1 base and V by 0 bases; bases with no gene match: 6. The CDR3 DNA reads TGTGCCAGCAGCTTAGCGTTGCGGGAGTCTTCCTACGAGCAGTACTTC. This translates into CASSLALRESSYEQYF. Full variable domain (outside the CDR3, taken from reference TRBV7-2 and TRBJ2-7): GAGVSQSPSNKVTEKGKDVELRCDPISGHTALYWYRQSLGQGLEFLIYFQGNSAPDKSGLPSDRFSAERTGGSVSTLTIQRTQQEDSAVYLCASSLALRESSYEQYFGPGTRLTVT.

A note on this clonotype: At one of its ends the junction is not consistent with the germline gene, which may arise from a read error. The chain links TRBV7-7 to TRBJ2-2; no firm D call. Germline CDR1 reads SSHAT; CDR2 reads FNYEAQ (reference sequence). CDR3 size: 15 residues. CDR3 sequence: CASSLVGPGTGELFF. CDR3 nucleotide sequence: TGTGCTAGCAGCTTAGTCGGGCCTGGCACCGGGGAGCTGTTTTTT.

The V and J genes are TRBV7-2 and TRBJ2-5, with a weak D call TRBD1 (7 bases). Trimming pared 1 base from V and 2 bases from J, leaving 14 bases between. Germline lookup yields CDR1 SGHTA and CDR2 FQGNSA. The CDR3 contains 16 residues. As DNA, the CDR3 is TGTGCCAGCAGCTTAGGGCGTCCAGGGGGGCAAGAGACCCAGTACTTC. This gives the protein CASSLGRPGGQETQYF. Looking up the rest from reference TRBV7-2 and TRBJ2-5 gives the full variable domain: GAGVSQSPSNKVTEKGKDVELRCDPISGHTALYWYRQSLGQGLEFLIYFQGNSAPDKSGLPSDRFSAERTGGSVSTLTIQRTQQEDSAVYLCASSLGRPGGQETQYFGPGTRLLVL.

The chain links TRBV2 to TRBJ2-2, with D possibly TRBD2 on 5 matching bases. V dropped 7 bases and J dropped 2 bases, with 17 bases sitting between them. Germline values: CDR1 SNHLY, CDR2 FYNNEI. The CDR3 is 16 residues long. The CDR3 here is CASTPEGSKNTGELFF. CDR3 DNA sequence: TGTGCCAGCACTCCCGAGGGCAGTAAAAACACCGGGGAGCTGTTTTTT. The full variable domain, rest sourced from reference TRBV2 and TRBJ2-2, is EPEVTQTPSHQVTQMGQEVILRCVPISNHLYFYWYRQILGQKVEFLVSFYNNEISEKSEIFDDQFSVERPDGSNFTLKIRSTKLEDSAMYFCASTPEGSKNTGELFFGEGSRLTVL.

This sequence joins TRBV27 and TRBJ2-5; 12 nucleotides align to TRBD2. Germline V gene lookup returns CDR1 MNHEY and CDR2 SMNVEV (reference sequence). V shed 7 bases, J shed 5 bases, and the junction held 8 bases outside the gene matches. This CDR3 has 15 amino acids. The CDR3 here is CASTPLAGGPETQYF. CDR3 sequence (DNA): TGTGCCAGCACCCCACTAGCGGGGGGCCCGGAGACCCAGTACTTC.

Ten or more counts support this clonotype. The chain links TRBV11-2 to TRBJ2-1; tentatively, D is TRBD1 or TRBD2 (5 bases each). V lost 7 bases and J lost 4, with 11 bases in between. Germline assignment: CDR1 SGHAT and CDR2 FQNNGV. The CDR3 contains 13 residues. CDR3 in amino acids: CASTPGPYNEQFF. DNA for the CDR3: TGTGCCAGCACCCCGGGACCTTACAATGAGCAGTTCTTC. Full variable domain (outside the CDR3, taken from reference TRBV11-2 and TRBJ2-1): EAGVAQSPRYKIIEKRQSVAFWCNPISGHATLYWYQQILGQGPKLLIQFQNNGVVDDSQLPKDRFSAERLKGVDSTLKIQPAKLEDSAVYLCASTPGPYNEQFFGPGTRLTVL.

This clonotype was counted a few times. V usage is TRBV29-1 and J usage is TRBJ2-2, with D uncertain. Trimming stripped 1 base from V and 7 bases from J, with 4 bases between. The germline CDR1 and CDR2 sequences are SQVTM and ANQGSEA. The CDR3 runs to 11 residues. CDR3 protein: CSVEGGGELFF. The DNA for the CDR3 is TGCAGCGTTGAAGGCGGCGGGGAGCTGTTTTTT.

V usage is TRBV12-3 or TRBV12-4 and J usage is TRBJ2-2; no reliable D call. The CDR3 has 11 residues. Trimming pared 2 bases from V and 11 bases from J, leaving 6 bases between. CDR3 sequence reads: CASSLLTELFF. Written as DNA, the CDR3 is TGTGCCAGCAGTTTATTGACAGAGCTGTTTTTT.

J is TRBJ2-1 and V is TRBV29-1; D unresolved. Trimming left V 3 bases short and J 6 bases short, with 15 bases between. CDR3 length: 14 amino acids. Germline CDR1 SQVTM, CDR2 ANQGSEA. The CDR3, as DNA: TGCAGCGTTGAGGGTGAGACATACTCCAATGAGCAGTTCTTC. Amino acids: CSVEGETYSNEQFF.

In DNA, the CDR3 is TGTGCCAGCAGTCCTTCGGCGCAGGGCTACGAGCAGTACTTC. It encodes CASSPSAQGYEQYF. J is TRBJ2-7 and V is TRBV12-3 or TRBV12-4, with D perhaps matching TRBD1 (5 bases). CDR3 length: 14 residues. Trimming left V 5 bases short and J 3 bases short, with 14 bases between.

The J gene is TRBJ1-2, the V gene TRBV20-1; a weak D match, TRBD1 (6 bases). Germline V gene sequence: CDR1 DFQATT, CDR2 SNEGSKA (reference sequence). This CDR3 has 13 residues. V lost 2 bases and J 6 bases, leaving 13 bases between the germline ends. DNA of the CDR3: TGCAGTGCTAGAACAGGGCTATCCCATGGCTACACCTTC. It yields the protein CSARTGLSHGYTF.